The rows below give T cell receptor beta chains drawn from one sample of a study of response to subunit inactivated influenza vaccine. TCRdb reprocessed the RT-PCR reads via MiXCR and lists one record per CDR3 protein. The sample holds more than 450,000 distinct CDR3 sequences, about 11% seen once. Sequenced material: PBMCs from blood, taken on the day of vaccination. These receptors all come from a man between 45 and 60 years old who received an inactivated influenza vaccine. The CDR3 runs from the conserved cysteine through the conserved F or W. The D gene is left open where the match is weak. Clone size appears in some rows only: once, few, many, or a class for an expanded clone.

J,V,size,D,DNA,CDR3
TRBJ2-7,TRBV5-1,.,TRBD2,TGCGCCAGCAGCCCCTCCGGTCTAGCGGGAACCTACGAGCAGTACTTC,CASSPSGLAGTYEQYF
TRBJ2-7,TRBV5-6,few,.,TGTGCCAGCAGCTCCGGGGGCAGGGGCGAGCAGTACTTC,CASSSGGRGEQYF
TRBJ2-2,TRBV27,.,TRBD2,TGTGCCAGCAGTTTACTAGCGGGGGGGCCCGCGAACACCGGGGAGCTGTTTTTT,CASSLLAGGPANTGELFF
TRBJ2-7,TRBV12-3/TRBV12-4,.,.,TGTGCCAGCAGTTTTTATACCGCAGGGCAGTACTTC,CASSFYTAGQYF
TRBJ1-1,TRBV15,many,.,TGTGCCACCAGCAGAGTGGGGGACAACACTGAAGCTTTCTTT,CATSRVGDNTEAFF
TRBJ2-5,TRBV11-1,.,TRBD1,TGTGCCAGCAGGATTGGACAGGTCGGGACCCAGTACTTC,CASRIGQVGTQYF
TRBJ2-7,TRBV29-1,.,.,TGCAGCGCCGAGGAGACCGTGGGCGGGCAGTACTTC,CSAEETVGGQYF
TRBJ2-3,TRBV20-1,few,TRBD2,TGCAGTGCTGTAAGCGGGGGGGCCAAAGATACGCAGTATTTT,CSAVSGGAKDTQYF
TRBJ2-3,TRBV12-3/TRBV12-4,.,.,TGTGCCAGCAGTTTAAGGTTTGGAAACACAGATACGCAGTATTTT,CASSLRFGNTDTQYF
TRBJ2-5,TRBV27,few,.,TGTGCCAGCAGTTCCCGCAGGGCCGCGGAGACCCAGTACTTC,CASSSRRAAETQYF
TRBJ2-3,TRBV20-1,few,TRBD2,TGCAGTGCTAGAGGGAGCGGGAGGGCCGATCGGGCAGATACGCAGTATTTT,CSARGSGRADRADTQYF
TRBJ2-7,TRBV7-3,.,.,TGTGCCAGCAGCTTAAAGGTGAGCTCCTACGAGCAGTACTTC,CASSLKVSSYEQYF
TRBJ2-1,TRBV12-3/TRBV12-4,.,.,TGTGCCAGCAGTTTAGGGGGGTATAGCTCCTACAATGAGCAGTTCTTC,CASSLGGYSSYNEQFF
TRBJ2-1,TRBV14,.,.,TGTGCCAGCCGCCGGGGGATTGACAACAACAATGAGCAGTTCTTC,CASRRGIDNNNEQFF
TRBJ2-1,TRBV11-2,many,.,TGTGCCAGCGGGCGGGACCGGGGGAATGAGCAGTTCTTC,CASGRDRGNEQFF
TRBJ2-5,TRBV12-3/TRBV12-4,.,.,TGTGCCAGCAGTTTAAACCTCGGGGCGGCAGAGACCCAGTACTTC,CASSLNLGAAETQYF
TRBJ2-5,TRBV11-1,.,.,TGTGCCAGCAGCGTAAGCACCGAAGAGACCCAGTACTTC,CASSVSTEETQYF
TRBJ1-3,TRBV20-1,few,TRBD1,TGCAGTGCTAGAGTTGGGACAGCCTCTGGAAACACCATATATTTT,CSARVGTASGNTIYF
TRBJ1-2,TRBV12-3/TRBV12-4,few,TRBD1,TGTGCCAGCAGGCGGACAGGGAAGTCCAACTATGGCTACACCTTC,CASRRTGKSNYGYTF
TRBJ2-6,TRBV4-3,.,.,TGCGCCGGAAGGAAGGGACATGCCCTCTCTGGGGCCAACGTCCTGACTTTC,CAGRKGHALSGANVLTF
TRBJ2-1,TRBV12-3/TRBV12-4,.,.,TGTGCCAGCACTCCTTCAGGCAGCTCCTACAATGAGCAGTTCTTC,CASTPSGSSYNEQFF
TRBJ2-3,TRBV7-9,.,.,TGTGCCAGCAGCTTAGACGGGAGCAGAACAGATACGCAGTATTTT,CASSLDGSRTDTQYF
TRBJ2-5,TRBV12-3/TRBV12-4,few,TRBD1,TGTGCCAGCGGGTCACGGACAGGGGGAGAGACCCAGTACTTC,CASGSRTGGETQYF
TRBJ2-1,TRBV27,few,TRBD2,TGTGCCAGCAGTTTATCGGCTAGCGGGACCGGCCAGCAGTTCTTC,CASSLSASGTGQQFF
TRBJ2-5,TRBV7-8,.,TRBD2,TGTGCCAGCAGCCTCATTCAGGGGCGGGGGGCCCAGTACTTC,CASSLIQGRGAQYF
TRBJ2-7,TRBV12-3/TRBV12-4,many,.,TGTGCCAGCAGTTTAATGGGGTACGAGCAGTACTTC,CASSLMGYEQYF
TRBJ2-3,TRBV5-1,many,.,TGCGCCAGCAGCTTGAGGGCCAGAGATACGCAGTATTTT,CASSLRARDTQYF
TRBJ2-3,TRBV20-1,few,.,TGCAGTGCCATCCTTCAGGGTCTTTGGACGCAGTATTTT,CSAILQGLWTQYF
TRBJ2-7,TRBV29-1,few,.,TGCAGCGTCGCCTGGAGAGGGTCCAACGAGCAGTACTTC,CSVAWRGSNEQYF
TRBJ2-5,TRBV10-2,.,.,TGCGCCAGCAGTGATCCAGCGGGGACCCAGTACTTC,CASSDPAGTQYF
TRBJ2-1,TRBV7-2,.,.,TGTGCCAGCAGCTTAGTGGCAGGGGGGGGTGAGCAGTCCTTC,CASSLVAGGGEQSF
TRBJ2-6,TRBV24-1,.,TRBD1,TGTGCCGTTTCCGGGACAGGGGAATCTGGGGCCAACGTCCTGACTTTC,CAVSGTGESGANVLTF
TRBJ1-1,TRBV5-1,many,.,TGCGCCAGCAGCTCCGGGACCATGAACACTGAAGCTTTCTTT,CASSSGTMNTEAFF
TRBJ2-3,TRBV5-1,.,.,TGCGCCAGCAGCTTGGGAGGACACACAGATACGCAGTATTTT,CASSLGGHTDTQYF
TRBJ2-3,TRBV20-1,many,TRBD2,TGCAGTGCTAGACCGGGACTAACATCAGATACGCAGTATTTT,CSARPGLTSDTQYF
TRBJ2-7,TRBV12-3/TRBV12-4,many,TRBD1,TGTGCCAGCAGCTGGACAGGCGGCGAGCAGTACTTC,CASSWTGGEQYF
TRBJ1-1,TRBV18,.,.,TGTGCCAGCTCACTTCCTTTCGGGGTCCTGAACACTGAAGCTTTCTTT,CASSLPFGVLNTEAFF
TRBJ2-4,TRBV12-3/TRBV12-4,.,TRBD2,TGTGCCAGCAGTGGACTAGCGGGGGACATTCAGTACTTC,CASSGLAGDIQYF
TRBJ2-1,TRBV24-1,many,.,TGTGCCACCAGTGAAGAATACCACAATGAGCAGTTCTTC,CATSEEYHNEQFF
TRBJ2-7,TRBV20-1,few,.,TGCAGTGCTCAACCGGGAGCCTACGAGCAGTACTTC,CSAQPGAYEQYF
TRBJ2-1,TRBV4-3,few,.,TGCGCCAGCAGCCAAGACCTCGTTTTTGGTGAGCAGTTCTTC,CASSQDLVFGEQFF
TRBJ2-2,TRBV29-1,.,TRBD2,TGCAGCGGCCTAGCGGGAGCCGGGGAGCTGTTTTTT,CSGLAGAGELFF